This T cell receptor (beta chain) emerged from a study of cytomegalovirus exposure and HLA in healthy donors. V was trimmed by 0 bases and J by 6 bases, leaving 12 bases between them. The CDR3 spans 14 residues. From germline, CDR1 is SGDLS and CDR2 YYNGEE. PCR used 60 Vbeta primers and 13 Jbeta primers. Sequencing used immunoSEQ multiplex PCR; TCRdb keeps in-frame clones, though not all of them. This table has about 130,000 clones, about 79% appearing once. This TCR derives from a man between 18 and 35 years old in good health and CMV-seronegative. Sequencing used PBMCs. The gene calls are TRBV9 and TRBJ1-1, with a weak D call TRBD1 (5 bases). CDR3 sequence reads: CASSVASRVAEAFF. The CDR3 DNA is TGTGCCAGCAGCGTAGCGAGCAGGGTGGCTGAAGCTTTCTTT.